The 8 T cell receptor beta chains given below trace back to one sample, sequenced in a study of T cell repertoires in cytomegalovirus infection. TCRdb re-analysed the reads in MiXCR, keeping a single row per CDR3 protein. The sample consists of 400,000 to 600,000 distinct CDR3 sequences, about 39% of them appearing once. For these receptors, no antigen is known. Specimen: cultured PBMCs, collected from culture after CMV antigen stimulation. The receptors shown here come from a human donor in good health (CMV status not recorded). Some clones in this sample may be carry-over from other donors' samples.

This clonotype appeared a few times. This chain links TRBV27 with TRBJ2-1; 14 bases are a match to TRBD2. The trim removed 6 bases at V and 14 bases at J, leaving 6 bases unmatched. The CDR3 is 13 residues long. The germline V gene has CDR1 MNHEY and CDR2 SMNVEV (reference sequence). CDR3 coding DNA: TGTGCCAGCAGGCAGACTAGCGGGAGGGTTGAGTTCTTC. Protein: CASRQTSGRVEFF.

The chain couples TRBV4-1 to TRBJ1-3; no clear D. The germline V gene has CDR1 MGHRA and CDR2 YSYEKL. V was trimmed by 1 base and J by 4 bases, leaving 5 bases between them. This CDR3 region has 13 residues. CDR3 DNA sequence: TGCGCCAGCAGCCAAGGTCCGGGAAACACCATATATTTT. This translates into CASSQGPGNTIYF.

The V call is TRBV12-3 or TRBV12-4, the J call TRBJ1-1, with 8 nucleotides matching TRBD1. J lost 9 bases, V lost 1 base, and 4 bases had no gene match. There are 13 residues in the CDR3. CDR3 in amino acids: CASSLGTGKQAFF. In DNA, the CDR3 is TGTGCCAGCAGTTTAGGGACAGGGAAGCAAGCTTTCTTT.

This clonotype came up a few times. The genes are TRBV7-2 and TRBJ1-2, with D maybe TRBD1 (5 bases). CDR1 and CDR2 (germline): SGHTA, FQGNSA. The ends were cut back, 5 bases at V and 7 bases at J, with 11 bases in the middle. The CDR3 loop spans 12 amino acids. The CDR3 nucleotides read TGTGCCAGCAGCCCGAGGACAACTGGCTACACCTTC. Translation gives CASSPRTTGYTF. Combining the CDR3 with reference TRBV7-2 and TRBJ1-2 gives the whole variable domain GAGVSQSPSNKVTEKGKDVELRCDPISGHTALYWYRQSLGQGLEFLIYFQGNSAPDKSGLPSDRFSAERTGGSVSTLTIQRTQQEDSAVYLCASSPRTTGYTFGSGTRLTVV.

The genes are TRBV7-6 and TRBJ2-2; D is unresolved. The CDR3 is 14 residues long. Germline-derived CDR1 and CDR2 are SGHVS and FNYEAQ. Trimming removed 7 bases from V and 1 base from J, with 10 bases in between. This CDR3 reads CASTRKENTGELFF. CDR3 sequence (DNA): TGTGCCAGCACCAGGAAAGAGAACACCGGGGAGCTGTTTTTT.

The rearrangement joins TRBV29-1 to TRBJ2-3; TRBD2 matches 7 bases. J lost 4 bases, V lost 0 bases, and 7 bases had no gene match. Germline V gene data show CDR1 as SQVTM and CDR2 as ANQGSEA. The CDR3 contains 15 residues. DNA of the CDR3: TGCAGCGTTGAAGATCGGGGAGGGGTCCCAGATACGCAGTATTTT. Its protein is CSVEDRGGVPDTQYF.

This chain uses TRBV7-6 with TRBJ2-1; TRBD2 is a possible D gene (6 bases). CDR1 and CDR2 (germline): SGHVS, FNYEAQ. V lost 5 bases and J lost 5, with 10 bases in between. This CDR3 comprises 13 residues. The CDR3 reads CASSRRLDNEQFF. CDR3 DNA: TGTGCCAGCAGCCGTAGACTAGACAATGAGCAGTTCTTC. Drawing the rest from reference TRBV7-6 and TRBJ2-1, the complete variable domain is GAGVSQSPRYKVTKRGQDVALRCDPISGHVSLYWYRQALGQGPEFLTYFNYEAQQDKSGLPNDRFSAERPEGSISTLTIQRTEQRDSAMYRCASSRRLDNEQFFGPGTRLTVL.

The count of this clonotype is one. V gene TRBV20-1 combines with J gene TRBJ2-5, with 12 bases that match TRBD2. Germline assignment: CDR1 DFQATT and CDR2 SNEGSKA (reference sequence). This CDR3 is built from 15 residues. The V gene end was trimmed by 3 bases and the J gene end by 1 base; junction bases not matched to a gene: 3. The CDR3 is CSASGLAGIQETQYF. Here the CDR3 DNA reads TGCAGTGCTAGCGGACTAGCGGGAATCCAAGAGACCCAGTACTTC.